A single sample is the source of the 11 T cell receptor beta chains below, sequenced in a study of T cells after yellow fever vaccination. Via MiXCR, TCRdb re-called the 5' RACE reads, giving one row per CDR3 protein. The table has some 350,000 distinct CDR3 sequences, around 10% seen once; the top ten hold 15% to 20%. Material: PBMCs, obtained on the day of the first yellow fever vaccination. All receptors come from a man younger than 35 who received the YFV17D yellow fever vaccine.

This clonotype has a handful of counts. The V and J genes are TRBV20-1 and TRBJ1-2, with TRBD1 identical over 9 bases. Unmatched junction bases numbered 7, after V lost 3 bases and J lost 8 bases. Per the germline V gene, CDR1 is DFQATT and CDR2 is SNEGSKA (reference sequence). This CDR3 has 13 residues. The DNA of the CDR3 is TGCAGTGCTAGCGGGACAGGGCCGAGGGGCTACACCTTC. It specifies CSASGTGPRGYTF.

The rearrangement links TRBV5-1 to TRBJ2-1; 11 bases map to TRBD1. The germline V gene encodes CDR1 SGHRS and CDR2 YFSETQ. Trimming at V came to 0 bases and at J to 6 bases, leaving 5 bases not matched to a gene. The CDR3 is made up of 16 amino acids. The CDR3 reads CASSLVAGTGGNEQFF. Written as DNA, the CDR3 is TGCGCCAGCAGCTTGGTCGCCGGGACAGGGGGCAATGAGCAGTTCTTC.

The rearrangement links TRBV23-1 to TRBJ2-7, with 8 bases matching TRBD2. TRBV23-1 counts as an open reading frame of uncertain function. The trim removed 4 bases at V and 5 bases at J, leaving 13 bases unmatched. This CDR3 spans 16 amino acids. Here the CDR3 DNA reads TGCGCCAGCAGTCCCCCCGGTAATAGCGGGGTCCACGAGCAGTACTTC. Residues: CASSPPGNSGVHEQYF.

The V call is TRBV20-1, the J call TRBJ1-2; D might be TRBD1 (5 bases). This CDR3 spans 12 amino acids. From germline, CDR1 is DFQATT and CDR2 SNEGSKA (reference sequence). V lost 5 bases to trimming and J lost 4 bases, with 11 bases between them. CDR3 bases: TGCAGTGCTGGGATGGGGGTCTATGGCTACACCTTC. This encodes CSAGMGVYGYTF.

J is TRBJ1-1 and V is TRBV20-1; D remains ambiguous. Germline V gene lookup returns CDR1 DFQATT and CDR2 SNEGSKA (reference sequence). Trimming removed 3 bases from V and 1 base from J, with 12 bases in between. The CDR3 sequence is 14 residues long. DNA for the CDR3: TGCAGTGCTAGCAAGCCCACCACGAACACTGAAGCTTTCTTT. It codes for CSASKPTTNTEAFF.

This clonotype was counted only a few times. The chain combines TRBV18 with TRBJ2-5; a weak D match, TRBD2 (6 bases). The V gene's germline CDR1 is KGHSH and CDR2 LQKENI. V dropped 4 bases and J dropped 1 base, with 13 bases sitting between them. CDR3 length: 15 amino acids. In nucleotides, the CDR3 is TGTGCCAGCTCACACCGGGACTCCCCCCAAGAGACCCAGTACTTC. Its translation: CASSHRDSPQETQYF.

This chain links TRBV4-1 with TRBJ1-3; D remains unclear. CDR1 and CDR2 (germline): MGHRA, YSYEKL. The CDR3 has 16 residues. The V end was cut by 0 bases, the J end by 0 bases, with 9 bases between. The CDR3 loop reads CASSQEDPSSGNTIYF. Written as DNA, the CDR3 is TGCGCCAGCAGCCAAGAGGACCCGAGCTCTGGAAACACCATATATTTT.

This clonotype turned up a few times. The chain links TRBV11-1 to TRBJ2-1; 8 bases map to TRBD2. The germline V gene has CDR1 SGHAT and CDR2 FQDESV (reference sequence). The ends lost 3 bases at V and 10 bases at J; junction bases unmatched: 2. The CDR3 is 12 amino acids. The CDR3 is CASSFASGEQFF. CDR3 in DNA: TGTGCCAGCAGCTTCGCTAGCGGGGAGCAGTTCTTC. Full variable domain (rest looked up from reference TRBV11-1 and TRBJ2-1): EAEVAQSPRYKITEKSQAVAFWCDPISGHATLYWYRQILGQGPELLVQFQDESVVDDSQLPKDRFSAERLKGVDSTLKIQPAELGDSAMYLCASSFASGEQFFGPGTRLTVL.

This clonotype was counted between two and nine times. This chain joins TRBV5-5 and TRBJ1-5; the D is unclear. Trimming cost V 8 bases and J 9 bases, with 18 bases left between them. The CDR3 runs to 13 residues. Germline-derived CDR1 and CDR2 are SGHKS and YYEKEE (reference sequence). The CDR3 DNA follows: TGTGCCAGTAATATCGGGGAAGATGGGCCCCAGCATTTT. Encoded protein: CASNIGEDGPQHF.

This rearrangement joins TRBV7-9 to TRBJ2-5; maybe TRBD1 (5 bases). Trimming took 6 bases from V and 5 from J, leaving 16 bases between them. Germline assignment: CDR1 SEHNR and CDR2 FQNEAQ (reference sequence). The length of the CDR3 is 14 residues. The CDR3: CASSQGLLGETQYF. For the CDR3, the DNA is TGTGCCAGCAGTCAGGGCCTCCTGGGGGAGACCCAGTACTTC.

V and J are TRBV4-2 and TRBJ2-1; no definite D call. The germline V gene encodes CDR1 LGHNA and CDR2 YNFKEQ. V was shortened by 2 bases and J by 1 base, with 6 bases between the two germline ends. The CDR3 consists of 14 residues. In DNA, the CDR3 is TGTGCCAGCAGCCAACCCCCTTCCTACAATGAGCAGTTCTTC. Translation gives CASSQPPSYNEQFF.